A selection of T cell receptor beta chains follows, all from one sample in a study of shared clonotypes between healthy human individuals. Profiled with immunoSEQ multiplex PCR; TCRdb holds only in-frame clones, not every one. The sample has hundreds of thousands of clones, 96% seen once; the top ten hold roughly 0.06%. Sequenced: naive CD4+ T cells sorted from blood. Receptor source: a woman between 25 and 40 years old in good health. The CDR3 runs from the conserved cysteine through the conserved F or W. Each record gives: D gene, J gene, V gene, CDR3 DNA, CDR3 protein. D genes are given only for firm matches.

>NA|TRBJ2-7|TRBV7-9
TGTGCCAGCAGCCTTACTGGCGAGCAGTACTTC
CASSLTGEQYF
>NA|TRBJ1-4|TRBV7-6
TGTGCCAGCAGCTTAAACGGGGGTGAAAAACTGTTTTTT
CASSLNGGEKLFF
>NA|TRBJ1-1|TRBV7-3
TGTGCCAGCAGCCGCACGGGGAACACTGAAGCTTTCTTT
CASSRTGNTEAFF
>NA|TRBJ1-2|TRBV28
TGTGCCAGCAGTTTGTATACCGGGACACAAAACTATGGCTACACCTTC
CASSLYTGTQNYGYTF
>TRBD1|TRBJ2-5|TRBV27
TGTGCCAGCAGTCCCCTGGACAGGGGGACGGGTGAGCAGTACTTC
CASSPLDRGTGEQYF
>TRBD1|TRBJ1-1|TRBV25-1
TGTGCCAGCAGTGACCTCGACAGGGACACTGAAGCTTTCTTT
CASSDLDRDTEAFF
>TRBD2|TRBJ2-7|TRBV13
TGTGCCAGCAGCTCTTATACTAGCGGGAGGGCCTCTCTGGGCGAGCAGTACTTC
CASSSYTSGRASLGEQYF
>NA|TRBJ2-7|TRBV5-5
TGTGCCAGCAGCTGGGCAGGGCTCGCCTACGAGCAGTACTTC
CASSWAGLAYEQYF
>TRBD2|TRBJ2-5|TRBV4-1
TGCGCCAGCAGCCACTCCGGGACTAGCGGGACGCTCTACGGAGAGACCCAGTACTTC
CASSHSGTSGTLYGETQYF
>TRBD2|TRBJ2-3|TRBV2
TGTGCCAGCAGTTACTGGACTAGGAAACTTTACGGGGGCACAGATACGCAGTATTTT
CASSYWTRKLYGGTDTQYF
>NA|TRBJ2-7|TRBV28
TGTGCCAGCAGACGTCCTGGTGGAGGGATCCCCTACGAGCAGTACTTC
CASRRPGGGIPYEQYF
>TRBD1|TRBJ2-3|TRBV9
TGTGCCAGCAGCGTGAGGGGGACAGGGGTATTGGAAGATACGCAGTATTTT
CASSVRGTGVLEDTQYF
>NA|TRBJ2-7|TRBV28
TGTGCCAGCAGTTTTACCCGGAGAGTCCACGAGCAGTACTTC
CASSFTRRVHEQYF
>NA|TRBJ2-7|TRBV11-2
TGTGCCAGCTTCACCCCACAGGGAAACTACGAGCAGTACTTC
CASFTPQGNYEQYF
>NA|TRBJ2-7|TRBV11-2
TGTGCCAGCAGCTTAGCGGGGGGCCATACCTACGAGCAGTACTTC
CASSLAGGHTYEQYF
>TRBD1|TRBJ2-1|TRBV18
TGTGCCAGCTCACCATCTAACCCGAGACAGGGGAGGTATGAGCAGTTCTTC
CASSPSNPRQGRYEQFF
>NA|TRBJ2-7|TRBV15
TGTGCCACCAGCAGAGGAGGGTCATCCTACGAGCAGTACTTC
CATSRGGSSYEQYF
>NA|TRBJ1-3|TRBV28
TGTGCCAGCAGTTTATACGGCACCTCTGGAAACACCATATATTTT
CASSLYGTSGNTIYF
>TRBD1|TRBJ2-7|TRBV28
TGTGCCAGCACCAAGGGGGCGTACGAGCAGTACTTC
CASTKGAYEQYF